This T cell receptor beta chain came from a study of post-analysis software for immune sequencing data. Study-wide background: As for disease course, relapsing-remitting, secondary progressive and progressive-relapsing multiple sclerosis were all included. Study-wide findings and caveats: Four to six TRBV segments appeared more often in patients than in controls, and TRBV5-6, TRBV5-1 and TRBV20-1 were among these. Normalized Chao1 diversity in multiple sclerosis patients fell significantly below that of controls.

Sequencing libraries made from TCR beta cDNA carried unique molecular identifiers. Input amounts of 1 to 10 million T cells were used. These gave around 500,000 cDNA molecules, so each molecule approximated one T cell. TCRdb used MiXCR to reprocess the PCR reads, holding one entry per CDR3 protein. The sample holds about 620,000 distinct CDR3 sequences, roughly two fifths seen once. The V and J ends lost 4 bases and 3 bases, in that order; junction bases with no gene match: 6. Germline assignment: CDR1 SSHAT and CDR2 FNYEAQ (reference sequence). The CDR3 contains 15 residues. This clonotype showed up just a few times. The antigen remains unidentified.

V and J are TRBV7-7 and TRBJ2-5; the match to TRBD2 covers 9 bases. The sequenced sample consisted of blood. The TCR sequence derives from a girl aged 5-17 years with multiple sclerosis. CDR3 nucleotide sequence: TGTGCCAGCAGCTCTGGCAGACTAGCGGAAGAGACCCAGTACTTC. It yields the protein CASSSGRLAEETQYF.